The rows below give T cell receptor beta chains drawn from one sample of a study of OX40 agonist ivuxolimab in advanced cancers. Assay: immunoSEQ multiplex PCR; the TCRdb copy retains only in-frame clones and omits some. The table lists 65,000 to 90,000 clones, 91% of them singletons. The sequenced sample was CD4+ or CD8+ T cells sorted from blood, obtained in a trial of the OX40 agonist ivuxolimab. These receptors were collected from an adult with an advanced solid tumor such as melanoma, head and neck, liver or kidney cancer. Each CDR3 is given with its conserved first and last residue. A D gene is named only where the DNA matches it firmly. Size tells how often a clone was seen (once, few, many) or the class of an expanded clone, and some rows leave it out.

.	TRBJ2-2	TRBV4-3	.	TGCGCCAGCAGCCAGCTCTACGGGATAGGCGGGGAGCTGTTTTTT	CASSQLYGIGGELFF
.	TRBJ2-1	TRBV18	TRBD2	TGTGCCAGCCCCGGGACTAGCGGGAGAAATGAGCAGTTCTTC	CASPGTSGRNEQFF
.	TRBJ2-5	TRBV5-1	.	TGCGCCAGCACCATTCATACCCCTGGGTCGCGACAAGAGACCCAGTACTTC	CASTIHTPGSRQETQYF
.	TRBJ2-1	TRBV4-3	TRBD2	TGCGCCAGCAGCCCACTAGCGATGGGAGGTGAGCAGTTCTTC	CASSPLAMGGEQFF
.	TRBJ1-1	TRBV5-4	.	TGTGCCAGCAGGGTAGAGGGCACAAACACTGAAGCTTTCTTT	CASRVEGTNTEAFF
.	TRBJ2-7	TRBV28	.	TGTGCCAGCAGTTCCCTTTCCTACGAGCAGTACTTC	CASSSLSYEQYF
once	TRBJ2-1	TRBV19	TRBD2	TGTGCCAGTAGTCTAGCGGGGAGCTCCTACAATGAGCAGTTCTTC	CASSLAGSSYNEQFF
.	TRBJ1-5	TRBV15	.	TGTGCCACCAGCAGAGATCAGGGCCGGAATCAGCCCCAGCATTTT	CATSRDQGRNQPQHF
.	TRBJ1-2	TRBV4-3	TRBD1	TGCGCCAGCAGCCTGGGACAGGGCGGCTATGGCTACACCTTC	CASSLGQGGYGYTF
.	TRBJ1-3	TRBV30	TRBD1	TGTGCCTACGCACAGGGGGCAGGAAACACCATATATTTT	CAYAQGAGNTIYF
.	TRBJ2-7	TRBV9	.	TGTGCCAGCAGCTCCAGTACGTTGTCGACTCGCGAGCAGTACTTC	CASSSSTLSTREQYF
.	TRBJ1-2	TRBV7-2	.	TGTGCCAGCAGCTTAGCCTTCCTATCCTATGGCTACACCTTC	CASSLAFLSYGYTF
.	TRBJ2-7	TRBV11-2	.	TGTGCCAGCAGCTTAGGGCACGAGCAGTACTTC	CASSLGHEQYF
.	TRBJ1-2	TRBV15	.	TGTGCCACCAGCGGCAAACCGTTGGGTGGCTACACCTTC	CATSGKPLGGYTF
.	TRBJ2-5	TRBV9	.	TGTGCCAGCGGCGCCGGAGAGACCCAGTACTTC	CASGAGETQYF
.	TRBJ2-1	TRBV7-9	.	TGTGCCAGCAGCTTAACAGAAAAATTTAATGAGCAGTTCTTC	CASSLTEKFNEQFF
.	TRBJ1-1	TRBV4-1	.	TGCGCCAGCAGCCAAGCCCCGTACATGAACACTGAAGCTTTCTTT	CASSQAPYMNTEAFF
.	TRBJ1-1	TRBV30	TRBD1	TGTGCCGAGACGGGACAGGGGCAGAACACTGAAGCTTTCTTT	CAETGQGQNTEAFF
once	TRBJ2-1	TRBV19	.	TGTGCCAGTGGTAGCGCGAGCTCCTACAATGAGCAGTTCTTC	CASGSASSYNEQFF
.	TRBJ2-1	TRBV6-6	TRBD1	TGTGCCAGCAGTTACAGAGGACAGGGCTATGAGCAGTTCTTC	CASSYRGQGYEQFF
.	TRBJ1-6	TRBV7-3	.	TGTGCCAGCAGCGACTTCTATAATTCACCCCTCCACTTT	CASSDFYNSPLHF
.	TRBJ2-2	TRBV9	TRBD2	TGTGCCAGCAGCGTATCGGGGCGGGAGTATATCGGGGAGCTGTTTTTT	CASSVSGREYIGELFF
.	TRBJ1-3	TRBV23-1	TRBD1	TGCGCCAGCAGACCCCCGGACAGGGGGGCTGGAAACACCATATATTTT	CASRPPDRGAGNTIYF
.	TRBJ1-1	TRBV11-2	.	TGTGCCAGCAGCTTTTGGGATCGCCGCCTGAACACTGAAGCTTTCTTT	CASSFWDRRLNTEAFF
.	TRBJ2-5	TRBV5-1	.	TGCGCCAGCAGAAACCAAGAGACCCAGTACTTC	CASRNQETQYF
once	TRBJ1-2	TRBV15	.	TGTGCCACCAGCAGAGATCTATCAAAGATCTCTGGCTACACCTTC	CATSRDLSKISGYTF
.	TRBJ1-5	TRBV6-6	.	TGTGCCAGCGCAGGGACGCGGAGTCAGCCCCAGCATTTT	CASAGTRSQPQHF
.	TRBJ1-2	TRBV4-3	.	TGCGCCAGCAGCCAAGATACAGACAGTAACTATGGCTACACCTTC	CASSQDTDSNYGYTF
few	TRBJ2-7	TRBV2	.	TGTGCCAGCAGTGAACGGTTGGGGGACTACGAGCAGTACTTC	CASSERLGDYEQYF
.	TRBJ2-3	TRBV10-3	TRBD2	TGTGCCATCAGTGAGGGGACTAGCGGGGCCAACACAGATACGCAGTATTTT	CAISEGTSGANTDTQYF
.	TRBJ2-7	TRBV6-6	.	TGTGCCAGCAGTTACGCGGACGGTACCTACGAGCAGTACTTC	CASSYADGTYEQYF
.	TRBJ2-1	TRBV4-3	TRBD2	TGCGCCAGCAGCCAAGATGAGGTAGCGGGATACAATGAGCAGTTCTTC	CASSQDEVAGYNEQFF
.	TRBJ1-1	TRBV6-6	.	TGTGCCAGCAGCCGGCGGGGTTTGAACACTGAAGCTTTCTTT	CASSRRGLNTEAFF
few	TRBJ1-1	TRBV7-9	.	TGTGCCAGCAGCCCCCCACTCGGCGGCACTGAAGCTTTCTTT	CASSPPLGGTEAFF
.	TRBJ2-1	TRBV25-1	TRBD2	TGTGCCAGCAGTTCAACTAGCGAGAGCTCCTACAATGAGCAGTTCTTC	CASSSTSESSYNEQFF
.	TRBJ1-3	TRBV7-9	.	TGTGCCAGCAGCCCGAAAACAGGGTCCGGAAACACCATATATTTT	CASSPKTGSGNTIYF
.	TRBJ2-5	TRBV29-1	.	TGCAGCGTGGCACCACTCGGACTGGCGGAGACCCAGTACTTC	CSVAPLGLAETQYF
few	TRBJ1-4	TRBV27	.	TGTGCCAGCAGTTCCTTCCAAGTCAGGGCCCGAGAGACTAATGAAAAACTGTTTTTT	CASSSFQVRARETNEKLFF
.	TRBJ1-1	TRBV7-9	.	TGTGCCATCGGGCTATTTGCCATGAACACTGAAGCTTTCTTT	CAIGLFAMNTEAFF
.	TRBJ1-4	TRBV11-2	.	TGTGCCAGCAGCAGTAGGGTTGTACGTAGGTTCTGGGAAAAACTGTTTTTT	CASSSRVVRRFWEKLFF
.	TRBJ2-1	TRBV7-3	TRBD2	TGTGCCAGCAGCGAAAGCGGGAGGAGCTCCTACAATGAGCAGTTCTTC	CASSESGRSSYNEQFF
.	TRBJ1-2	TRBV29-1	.	TGCAGCGTTGAATTGAGGGGGACACCTAACTATGGCTACACCTTC	CSVELRGTPNYGYTF
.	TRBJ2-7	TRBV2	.	TGTGCCAGCAGTACAACCTACGAGCAGTACTTC	CASSTTYEQYF
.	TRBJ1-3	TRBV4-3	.	TGCGCCAGCAGCCAAGATCAGGGAAACACCATATATTTT	CASSQDQGNTIYF
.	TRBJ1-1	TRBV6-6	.	TGTGCCAGCAGAAACGACAGGAACACTGAAGCTTTCTTT	CASRNDRNTEAFF
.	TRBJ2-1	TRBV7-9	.	TGTGCCAGCAGCCCTGGAGGGTATGAGCAGTTCTTC	CASSPGGYEQFF
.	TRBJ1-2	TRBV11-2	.	TGTGCCAGCAGCTTACCCGGGGTATATGGCTACACCTTC	CASSLPGVYGYTF
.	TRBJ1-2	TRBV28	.	TGTGCCAGCAGTTTGGGAGGGCCTGGCTACACCTTC	CASSLGGPGYTF
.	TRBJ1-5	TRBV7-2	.	TGTGCCAGCAGCTTATACTCGGGTGCCCCTGATCAGCCCCAGCATTTT	CASSLYSGAPDQPQHF
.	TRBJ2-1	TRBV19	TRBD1	TGTGCCAGTAGTATCGGGGACAGGGGGCCGAGGGGTGAGCAGTTCTTC	CASSIGDRGPRGEQFF
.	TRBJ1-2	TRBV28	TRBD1	TGTGCCAGCAGCCAAACCGGGACAGGCTATGGCTACACCTTC	CASSQTGTGYGYTF